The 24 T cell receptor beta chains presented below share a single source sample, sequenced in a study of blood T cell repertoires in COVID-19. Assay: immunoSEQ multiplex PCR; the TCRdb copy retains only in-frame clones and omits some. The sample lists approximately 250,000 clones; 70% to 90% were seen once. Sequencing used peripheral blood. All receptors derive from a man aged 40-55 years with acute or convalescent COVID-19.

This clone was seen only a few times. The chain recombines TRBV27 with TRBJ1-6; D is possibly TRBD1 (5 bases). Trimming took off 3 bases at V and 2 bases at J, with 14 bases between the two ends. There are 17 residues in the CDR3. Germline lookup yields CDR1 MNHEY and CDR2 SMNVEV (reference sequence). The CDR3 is CASSFGGVKAYNSPLHF. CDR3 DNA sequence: TGTGCCAGCAGTTTCGGAGGGGTCAAAGCCTATAATTCACCCCTCCACTTT.

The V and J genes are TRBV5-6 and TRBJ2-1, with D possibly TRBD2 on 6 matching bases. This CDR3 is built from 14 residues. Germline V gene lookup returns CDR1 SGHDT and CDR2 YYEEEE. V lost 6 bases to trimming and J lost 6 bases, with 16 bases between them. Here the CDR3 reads CASKGGDSRNEQFF. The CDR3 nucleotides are TGTGCCAGCAAAGGAGGGGACTCGCGCAATGAGCAGTTCTTC.

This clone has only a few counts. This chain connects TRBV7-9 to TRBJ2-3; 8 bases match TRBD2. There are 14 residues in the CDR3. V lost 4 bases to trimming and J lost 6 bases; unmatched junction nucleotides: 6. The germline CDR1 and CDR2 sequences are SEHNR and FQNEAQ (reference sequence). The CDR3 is CASSSRGLGDTQYF. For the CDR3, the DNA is TGTGCCAGCAGCTCCCGGGGACTAGGGGATACGCAGTATTTT.

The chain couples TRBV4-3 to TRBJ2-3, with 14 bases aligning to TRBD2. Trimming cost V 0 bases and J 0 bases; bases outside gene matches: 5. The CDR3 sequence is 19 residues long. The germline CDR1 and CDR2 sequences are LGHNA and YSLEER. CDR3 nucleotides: TGCGCCAGCAGCCAAGATGGGGGACTAGCGGGGGAGAGCACAGATACGCAGTATTTT. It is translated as CASSQDGGLAGESTDTQYF.

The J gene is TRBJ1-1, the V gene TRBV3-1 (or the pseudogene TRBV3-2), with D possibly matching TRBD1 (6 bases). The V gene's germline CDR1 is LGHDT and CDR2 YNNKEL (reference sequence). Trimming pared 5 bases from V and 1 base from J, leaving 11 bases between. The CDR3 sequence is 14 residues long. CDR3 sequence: CASSTGTRNTEAFF. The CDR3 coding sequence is TGTGCCAGCAGCACCGGGACAAGGAACACTGAAGCTTTCTTT.

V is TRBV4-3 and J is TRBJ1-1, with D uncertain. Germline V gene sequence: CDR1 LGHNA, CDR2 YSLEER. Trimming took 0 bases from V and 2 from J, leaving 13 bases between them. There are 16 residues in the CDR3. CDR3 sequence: CASSQETAGINTEAFF. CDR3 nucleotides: TGCGCCAGCAGCCAAGAAACGGCGGGGATTAACACTGAAGCTTTCTTT.

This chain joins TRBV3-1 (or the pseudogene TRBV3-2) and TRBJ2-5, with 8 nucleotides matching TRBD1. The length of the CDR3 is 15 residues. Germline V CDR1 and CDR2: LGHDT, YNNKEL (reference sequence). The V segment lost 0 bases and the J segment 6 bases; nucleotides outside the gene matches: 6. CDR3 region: CASSQEGQGAKTQYF. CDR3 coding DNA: TGTGCCAGCAGCCAAGAAGGTCAGGGGGCGAAGACCCAGTACTTC.

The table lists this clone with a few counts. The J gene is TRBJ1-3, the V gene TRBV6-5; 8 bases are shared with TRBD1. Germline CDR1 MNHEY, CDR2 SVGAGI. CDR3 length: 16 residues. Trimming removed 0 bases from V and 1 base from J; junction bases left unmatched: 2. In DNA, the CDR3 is TGTGCCAGCAGTTACTCGACAGGGGTATCTGGAAACACCATATATTTT. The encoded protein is CASSYSTGVSGNTIYF.

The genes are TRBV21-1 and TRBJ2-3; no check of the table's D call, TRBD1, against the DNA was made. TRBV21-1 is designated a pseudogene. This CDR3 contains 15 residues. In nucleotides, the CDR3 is TGTGCCAGCAGCAAAGATCAGGGGCGTCCAGATACGCAGTATTTT. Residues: CASSKDQGRPDTQYF.

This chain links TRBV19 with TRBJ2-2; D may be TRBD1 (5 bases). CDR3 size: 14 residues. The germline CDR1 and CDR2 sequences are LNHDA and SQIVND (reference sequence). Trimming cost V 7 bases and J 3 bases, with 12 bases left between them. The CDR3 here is CASTRQGYTGELFF. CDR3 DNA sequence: TGTGCCAGTACGAGGCAGGGATACACCGGGGAGCTGTTTTTT.

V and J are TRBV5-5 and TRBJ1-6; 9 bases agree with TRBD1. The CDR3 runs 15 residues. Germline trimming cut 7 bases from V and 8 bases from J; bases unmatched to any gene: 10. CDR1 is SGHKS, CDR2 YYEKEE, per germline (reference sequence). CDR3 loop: CASELTGTGYSPLHF. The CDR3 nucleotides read TGTGCCAGCGAACTGACCGGGACAGGGTATTCACCCCTCCACTTT.

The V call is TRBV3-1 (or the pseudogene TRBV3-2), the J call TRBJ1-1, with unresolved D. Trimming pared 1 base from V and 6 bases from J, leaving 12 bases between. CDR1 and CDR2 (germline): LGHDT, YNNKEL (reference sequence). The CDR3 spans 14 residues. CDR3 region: CASSQVSRGAEAFF. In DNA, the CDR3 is TGTGCCAGCAGCCAAGTATCTCGGGGTGCTGAAGCTTTCTTT.

CDR3 DNA: TGCGCCAGCAGACCTACAGGGGTTCAAGGCACCGGGGAGCTGTTTTTT. As protein: CASRPTGVQGTGELFF. The rearrangement links TRBV4-1 to TRBJ2-2, with 7 bases matching TRBD1. Germline CDR1 is MGHRA and CDR2 is YSYEKL. The CDR3 extends over 16 amino acids. The V segment lost 6 bases and the J segment 4 bases; nucleotides outside the gene matches: 11.

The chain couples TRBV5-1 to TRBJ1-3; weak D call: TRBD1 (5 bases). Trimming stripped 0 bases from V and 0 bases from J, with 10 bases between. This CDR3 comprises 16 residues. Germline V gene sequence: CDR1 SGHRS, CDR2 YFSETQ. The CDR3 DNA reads TGCGCCAGCAGCTTGGCAGGGTTGGACTCTGGAAACACCATATATTTT. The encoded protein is CASSLAGLDSGNTIYF. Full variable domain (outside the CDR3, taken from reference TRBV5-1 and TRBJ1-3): KAGVTQTPRYLIKTRGQQVTLSCSPISGHRSVSWYQQTPGQGLQFLFEYFSETQRNKGNFPGRFSGRQFSNSRSEMNVSTLELGDSALYLCASSLAGLDSGNTIYFGEGSWLTVV.

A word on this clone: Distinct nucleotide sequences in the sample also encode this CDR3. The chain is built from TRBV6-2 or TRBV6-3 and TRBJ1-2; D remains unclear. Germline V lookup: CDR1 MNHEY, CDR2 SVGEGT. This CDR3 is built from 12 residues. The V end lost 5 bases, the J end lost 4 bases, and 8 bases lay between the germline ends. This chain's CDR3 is CASSPGGYGYTF. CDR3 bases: TGTGCCAGCAGTCCCGGAGGCTATGGCTACACCTTC.

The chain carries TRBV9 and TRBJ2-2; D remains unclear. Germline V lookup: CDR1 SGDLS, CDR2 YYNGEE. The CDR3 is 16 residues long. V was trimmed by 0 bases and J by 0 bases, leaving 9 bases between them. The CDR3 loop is CASSVGAAPNTGELFF. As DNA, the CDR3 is TGTGCCAGCAGCGTAGGTGCGGCCCCGAACACCGGGGAGCTGTTTTTT.

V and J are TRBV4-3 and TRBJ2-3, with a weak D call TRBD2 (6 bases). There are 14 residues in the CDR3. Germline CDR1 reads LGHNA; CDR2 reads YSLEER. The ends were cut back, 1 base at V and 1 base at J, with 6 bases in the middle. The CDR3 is CASSQASGTDTQYF. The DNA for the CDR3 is TGCGCCAGCAGCCAAGCTAGCGGCACAGATACGCAGTATTTT.

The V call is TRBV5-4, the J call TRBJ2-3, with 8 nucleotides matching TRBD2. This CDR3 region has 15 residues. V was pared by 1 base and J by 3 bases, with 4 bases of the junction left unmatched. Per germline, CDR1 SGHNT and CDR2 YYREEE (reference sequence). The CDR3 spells CASSLTASGTDTQYF. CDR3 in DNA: TGTGCCAGCAGCTTGACGGCTAGCGGGACAGATACGCAGTATTTT.

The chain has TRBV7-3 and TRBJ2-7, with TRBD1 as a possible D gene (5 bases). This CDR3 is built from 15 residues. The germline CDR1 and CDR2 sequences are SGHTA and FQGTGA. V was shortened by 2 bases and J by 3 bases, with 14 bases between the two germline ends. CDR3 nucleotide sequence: TGTGCCAGCAGCTTAGGGTCTGGGGCATACTACGAGCAGTACTTC. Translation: CASSLGSGAYYEQYF.

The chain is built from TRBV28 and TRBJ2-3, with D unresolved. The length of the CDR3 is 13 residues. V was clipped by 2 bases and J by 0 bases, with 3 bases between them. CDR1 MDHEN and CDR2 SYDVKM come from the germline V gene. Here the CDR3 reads CASSLPSTDTQYF. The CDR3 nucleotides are TGTGCCAGCAGTTTACCTAGCACAGATACGCAGTATTTT.

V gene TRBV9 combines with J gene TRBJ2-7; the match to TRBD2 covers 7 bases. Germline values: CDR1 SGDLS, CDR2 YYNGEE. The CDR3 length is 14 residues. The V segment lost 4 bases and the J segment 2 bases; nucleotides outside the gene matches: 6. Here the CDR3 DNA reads TGTGCCAGCAGCCTCTCCGGGGGGACCTACGAGCAGTACTTC. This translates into CASSLSGGTYEQYF. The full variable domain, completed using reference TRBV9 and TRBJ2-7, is DSGVTQTPKHLITATGQRVTLRCSPRSGDLSVYWYQQSLDQGLQFLIQYYNGEERAKGNILERFSAQQFPDLHSELNLSSLELGDSALYFCASSLSGGTYEQYFGPGTRLTVT.

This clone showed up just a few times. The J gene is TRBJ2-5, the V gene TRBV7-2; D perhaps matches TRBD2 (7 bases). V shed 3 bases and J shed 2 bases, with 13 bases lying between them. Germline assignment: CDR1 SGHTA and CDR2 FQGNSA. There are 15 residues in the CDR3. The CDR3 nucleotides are TGTGCCAGCAGCTTTCTCGGGGGGCAACAAGAGACCCAGTACTTC. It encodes CASSFLGGQQETQYF. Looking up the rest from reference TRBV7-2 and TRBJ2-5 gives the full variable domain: GAGVSQSPSNKVTEKGKDVELRCDPISGHTALYWYRQSLGQGLEFLIYFQGNSAPDKSGLPSDRFSAERTGGSVSTLTIQRTQQEDSAVYLCASSFLGGQQETQYFGPGTRLLVL.

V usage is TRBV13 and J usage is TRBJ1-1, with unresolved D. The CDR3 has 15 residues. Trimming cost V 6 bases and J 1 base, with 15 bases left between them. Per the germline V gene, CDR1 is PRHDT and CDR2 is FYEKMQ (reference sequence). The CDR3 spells CASRMRAKGNTEAFF. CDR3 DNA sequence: TGTGCCAGCAGAATGAGGGCCAAAGGGAACACTGAAGCTTTCTTT.

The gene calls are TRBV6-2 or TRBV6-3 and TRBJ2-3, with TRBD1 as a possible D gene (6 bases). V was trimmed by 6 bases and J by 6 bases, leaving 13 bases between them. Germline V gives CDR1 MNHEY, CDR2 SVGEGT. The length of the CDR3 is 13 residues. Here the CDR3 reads CASSSFDRDTQYF. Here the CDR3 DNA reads TGTGCCAGCAGCTCTTTTGACAGGGATACGCAGTATTTT.